The 26 T cell receptor beta chains below all came from one sample that was sequenced in a study of blood T cell repertoires in COVID-19. Data came from immunoSEQ multiplex PCR; TCRdb stores just in-frame clones and leaves some out. Among about 93,000 clones, about 90% were seen once, and the ten largest hold around 1.5%. Sequenced: peripheral blood. Every receptor here comes from a human donor with active COVID-19. The donor label of this sample is uncertain.

V is TRBV18 and J is TRBJ1-3; tentative D call: TRBD1 (5 bases). This CDR3 spans 17 amino acids. Germline CDR1 KGHSH, CDR2 LQKENI. Trimming removed 2 bases at V and 0 bases at J, with 14 bases between. CDR3 in amino acids: CASSPFDSRYSGNTIYF. Here the CDR3 DNA reads TGTGCCAGCTCACCATTCGACAGCAGATACTCTGGAAACACCATATATTTT.

The chain recombines TRBV9 with TRBJ2-5; 10 positions agree with TRBD2. The germline CDR1 and CDR2 sequences are SGDLS and YYNGEE. The V and J ends lost 0 bases and 3 bases, in that order; junction bases with no gene match: 5. The CDR3 contains 16 residues. CDR3 nucleotide sequence: TGTGCCAGCAGCGTAGGGTCTAGCGGGGGAGAAGAGACCCAGTACTTC. Translating gives CASSVGSSGGEETQYF.

The chain uses TRBV5-1 and TRBJ1-2, with no clear D. Trimming removed 0 bases from V and 4 bases from J, with 10 bases in between. Per the germline V gene, CDR1 is SGHRS and CDR2 is YFSETQ. There are 14 residues in the CDR3. The CDR3 nucleotides read TGCGCCAGCAGCTTGGACGGGGTACCCTATGGCTACACCTTC. Translating it yields CASSLDGVPYGYTF.

The chain recombines TRBV5-4 with TRBJ2-7; possibly TRBD2 for D (7 bases). This CDR3 comprises 15 residues. From germline, CDR1 is SGHNT and CDR2 YYREEE (reference sequence). Trimming pared 0 bases from V and 2 bases from J, leaving 12 bases between. The DNA for the CDR3 is TGTGCCAGCAGCTTGGTCGGCGGGGGCACCTACGAGCAGTACTTC. Amino acid sequence: CASSLVGGGTYEQYF.

This chain links TRBV5-6 with TRBJ1-2; D is ambiguous. The V end lost 5 bases, the J end lost 3 bases, and 14 bases lay between the germline ends. This CDR3 has 14 residues. Per the germline V gene, CDR1 is SGHDT and CDR2 is YYEEEE. The CDR3 is CASSAPYGDYGYTF. DNA of the CDR3: TGTGCCAGCAGTGCACCATACGGGGACTATGGCTACACCTTC. Drawing the rest from reference TRBV5-6 and TRBJ1-2, the complete variable domain is DAGVTQSPTHLIKTRGQQVTLRCSPKSGHDTVSWYQQALGQGPQFIFQYYEEEERQRGNFPDRFSGHQFPNYSSELNVNALLLGDSALYLCASSAPYGDYGYTFGSGTRLTVV.

The chain links TRBV27 to TRBJ2-3; TRBD2 is a possible D gene (6 bases). The CDR3 runs to 13 residues. The ends were cut back, 10 bases at V and 2 bases at J, with 13 bases in the middle. In germline, CDR1 is MNHEY, CDR2 SMNVEV (reference sequence). CDR3 bases: TGTGCCATCGGGACTCCCCCCACAGATACGCAGTATTTT. It encodes CAIGTPPTDTQYF.

The V gene is TRBV12-5, the J gene TRBJ1-1; 8 bases fit TRBD1. Looked up from germline, CDR1 is LGHNT and CDR2 is FRNRAP. The CDR3 totals 15 residues. V was clipped by 2 bases and J by 1 base; unmatched bases: 3. CDR3 nucleotide sequence: TGTGCTAGTGGTTTGTCGCAGGGGGCGAACACTGAAGCTTTCTTT. Protein sequence: CASGLSQGANTEAFF. Variable domain in full (rest from reference TRBV12-5 and TRBJ1-1): DARVTQTPRHKVTEMGQEVTMRCQPILGHNTVFWYRQTMMQGLELLAYFRNRAPLDDSGMPKDRFSAEMPDATLATLKIQPSEPRDSAVYFCASGLSQGANTEAFFGQGTRLTVV.

The genes are TRBV6-6 and TRBJ2-7; TRBD1 agrees at 9 bases. V was pared by 10 bases and J by 4 bases, with 11 bases of the junction left unmatched. CDR1 is MNHNY and CDR2 is SVGAGI in the germline V gene (reference sequence). The CDR3 is 14 residues long. The CDR3 reads CATCPGQGQYEQYF. The CDR3 coding sequence is TGTGCCACCTGTCCGGGACAGGGTCAATACGAGCAGTACTTC.

The chain joins TRBV7-8 to TRBJ2-7; D is perhaps TRBD2 (6 bases). The germline CDR1 and CDR2 sequences are SGHVS and FQNEAQ. The CDR3 is 15 residues long. V lost 5 bases and J 0 bases, leaving 14 bases between the germline ends. Here the CDR3 reads CASSLRGGGSYEQYF. The DNA for the CDR3 is TGTGCCAGCAGCCTAAGGGGAGGCGGCTCCTACGAGCAGTACTTC.

The rearrangement links TRBV4-2 to TRBJ2-5, with unresolved D. CDR3 length: 14 residues. Germline CDR1 is LGHNA and CDR2 is YNFKEQ. The ends were cut back, 0 bases at V and 3 bases at J, with 8 bases in the middle. DNA of the CDR3: TGTGCCAGCAGCCAAGAGGTGGAGAAAGAGACCCAGTACTTC. As protein: CASSQEVEKETQYF.

The chain links TRBV28 to TRBJ2-6; unclear D gene. The CDR3 is made up of 13 amino acids. The V gene lost 3 bases and the J gene lost 3 bases, with 3 bases spanning the gap. The germline CDR1 and CDR2 sequences are MDHEN and SYDVKM. CDR3 sequence (DNA): TGTGCCAGCAGTTTCAGTGGGGCCAACGTCCTGACTTTC. As protein: CASSFSGANVLTF.

This clone is classed as medium-sized. This chain uses TRBV6-4 with TRBJ1-5, with a tentative D call TRBD1 (5 bases). CDR3 size: 20 residues. V lost 1 base and J lost 0, with 22 bases in between. Per germline, CDR1 MRHNA and CDR2 SNTAGT. CDR3 coding DNA: TGTGCCAGCAGTGACTTGTGCGCGGGGGACCACGGGTATAGCAATCAGCCCCAGCATTTT. It translates to CASSDLCAGDHGYSNQPQHF.

V and J are TRBV18 and TRBJ1-2; 8 bases fit TRBD1. This CDR3 has 14 amino acids. V lost 5 bases and J lost 4; bases outside the gene matches: 6. Germline CDR1 and CDR2: KGHSH and LQKENI. CDR3: CASSSQTGGYGYTF. Here the CDR3 DNA reads TGTGCCAGCTCATCCCAAACAGGGGGCTATGGCTACACCTTC.

The J gene is TRBJ2-1, the V gene TRBV18; 10 bases line up with TRBD1. J lost 9 bases, V lost 4 bases, and 6 bases had no gene match. This CDR3 is built from 14 residues. Germline assignment: CDR1 KGHSH and CDR2 LQKENI. The CDR3 loop is CASSLGQGLGEQFF. DNA for the CDR3: TGTGCCAGCTCACTGGGACAGGGGTTAGGTGAGCAGTTCTTC.

The chain joins TRBV18 to TRBJ2-7; 7 nucleotides match TRBD2. CDR1 is KGHSH, CDR2 LQKENI, per germline. The CDR3 length is 14 residues. V trimming: 6 bases; J trimming: 7 bases; junction bases outside the gene matches: 12. CDR3 sequence reads: CASSPGPGGGEQYF. Here the CDR3 DNA reads TGTGCCAGCTCTCCGGGCCCGGGAGGTGGGGAGCAGTACTTC.

The chain combines TRBV4-1 with TRBJ1-1; D possibly corresponds to TRBD1 (6 bases). CDR3 length: 17 residues. Trimming left V 3 bases short and J 1 base short, with 18 bases between. The germline CDR1 and CDR2 sequences are MGHRA and YSYEKL. CDR3 in amino acids: CASSQRRGGRPNTEAFF. In nucleotides, the CDR3 is TGCGCCAGCAGCCAGCGAAGGGGGGGCCGCCCGAACACTGAAGCTTTCTTT.

As DNA, the CDR3 is TGTGCCACCAGTGCTGCGGGGGGGCAAGAGACCCAGTACTTC. This encodes CATSAAGGQETQYF. The chain couples TRBV24-1 to TRBJ2-5, with 9 positions matching TRBD2. The CDR3 length is 14 residues. The V and J ends lost 5 bases and 2 bases, in that order; junction bases with no gene match: 2. Germline CDR1 and CDR2: KGHDR and SFDVKD.

The V call is TRBV5-1, the J call TRBJ1-4, with a tentative D call TRBD1 (5 bases). The germline V gene encodes CDR1 SGHRS and CDR2 YFSETQ. The CDR3 runs 14 residues. V lost 0 bases, J lost 7 bases, and 10 bases lay in between. CDR3 nucleotide sequence: TGCGCCAGCAGCTTGGGGACAAATCCTGAAAAACTGTTTTTT. Translating gives CASSLGTNPEKLFF.

The genes are TRBV3-1 (or the pseudogene TRBV3-2) and TRBJ2-4, with a weak D call TRBD1 (6 bases). V lost 4 bases to trimming and J lost 2 bases, with 9 bases between them. Germline V gene lookup returns CDR1 LGHDT and CDR2 YNNKEL (reference sequence). The CDR3 sequence is 14 residues long. This CDR3 reads CASSRRDTKNIQYF. DNA of the CDR3: TGTGCCAGCAGCCGTCGGGACACCAAAAACATTCAGTACTTC.

J is TRBJ2-3 and V is TRBV24-1; TRBD1 matches at 9 bases. The CDR3 has 16 amino acids. CDR1 and CDR2 from the germline V gene are KGHDR and SFDVKD. V gave up 1 base and J gave up 3 bases; unmatched junction bases: 4. CDR3 nucleotides: TGTGCCACCAGTGATTTCTCCGGGACAGGGACAGATACGCAGTATTTT. Translating gives CATSDFSGTGTDTQYF.

The chain carries TRBV9 and TRBJ1-5; weak D call: TRBD1 (5 bases). Germline CDR1 and CDR2: SGDLS and YYNGEE. This CDR3 has 14 amino acids. V dropped 0 bases and J dropped 7 bases, with 11 bases sitting between them. CDR3 in DNA: TGTGCCAGCAGCGTAGCGGACATCGCCCAGCCCCAGCATTTT. This encodes CASSVADIAQPQHF.

Here the CDR3 reads CSASSRSVGGVYNEQFF. CDR3 DNA: TGCAGTGCTAGTTCTAGAAGTGTCGGGGGGGTATACAATGAGCAGTTCTTC. V gene TRBV20-1 combines with J gene TRBJ2-1, with 8 nucleotides matching TRBD2. Germline V gives CDR1 DFQATT, CDR2 SNEGSKA (reference sequence). CDR3 length equals 17 residues. With V trimmed by 3 bases and J by 4 bases, 14 bases remained unmatched.

The gene calls are TRBV7-9 and TRBJ2-3; 8 bases agree with TRBD1. This CDR3 is built from 15 residues. Germline values: CDR1 SEHNR, CDR2 FQNEAQ (reference sequence). The V and J ends lost 0 bases and 6 bases, in that order; junction bases with no gene match: 5. The CDR3 DNA reads TGTGCCAGCAGCTTAGCCCAGGGGGCATGGGATACGCAGTATTTT. It yields the protein CASSLAQGAWDTQYF.

Only one count was recorded for this clone. The rearrangement uses TRBV7-2 and TRBJ2-2; D remains ambiguous. Between the trimmed V and J ends, which lost 2 bases and 5 bases, there was a span of 12 bases. The germline V gene has CDR1 SGHTA and CDR2 FQGNSA. The CDR3 runs 15 residues. The CDR3 spells CASSLRQVRTGELFF. CDR3 sequence (DNA): TGTGCCAGCAGCTTAAGGCAGGTCCGGACCGGGGAGCTGTTTTTT. The full variable domain, its missing parts supplied by reference TRBV7-2 and TRBJ2-2, is GAGVSQSPSNKVTEKGKDVELRCDPISGHTALYWYRQSLGQGLEFLIYFQGNSAPDKSGLPSDRFSAERTGGSVSTLTIQRTQQEDSAVYLCASSLRQVRTGELFFGEGSRLTVL.

The rearrangement links TRBV9 to TRBJ2-2; 7 nucleotides agree with TRBD1. V shed 4 bases and J 10 bases; nucleotides not matched to a gene: 16. The CDR3 spans 16 residues. Per the germline V gene, CDR1 is SGDLS and CDR2 is YYNGEE. CDR3 in DNA: TGTGCCAGCAGCATCTATCGGGACAGCTCCTTTGAGGAGCTGTTTTTT. It yields the protein CASSIYRDSSFEELFF.

This clone was seen a handful of times. This sequence joins TRBV9 and TRBJ2-7; TRBD2 agrees at 7 bases. The trim removed 0 bases at V and 4 bases at J, leaving 7 bases unmatched. The CDR3 is 15 amino acids. CDR1 SGDLS and CDR2 YYNGEE come from the germline V gene. CDR3 region: CASSVGGGAPYEQYF. CDR3 nucleotide sequence: TGTGCCAGCAGCGTAGGCGGGGGTGCCCCTTACGAGCAGTACTTC.